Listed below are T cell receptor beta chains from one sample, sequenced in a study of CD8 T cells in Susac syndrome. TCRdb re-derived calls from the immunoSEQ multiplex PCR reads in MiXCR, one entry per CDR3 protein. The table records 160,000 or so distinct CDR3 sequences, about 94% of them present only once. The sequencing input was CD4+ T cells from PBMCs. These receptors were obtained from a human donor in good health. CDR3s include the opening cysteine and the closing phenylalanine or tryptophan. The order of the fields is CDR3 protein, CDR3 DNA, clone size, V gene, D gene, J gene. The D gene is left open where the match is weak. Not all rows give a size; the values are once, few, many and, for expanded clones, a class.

CDR3 protein: CASSEEPFGADTQYF
CDR3 DNA: TGTGCCAGCAGCGAGGAACCGTTTGGGGCAGATACGCAGTATTTT
clone size: -
V gene: TRBV5-4
D gene: -
J gene: TRBJ2-3

CDR3 protein: CASSATASSGNTIYF
CDR3 DNA: TGTGCCAGCAGCGCGACGGCAAGCTCTGGAAACACCATATATTTT
clone size: -
V gene: TRBV5-4
D gene: -
J gene: TRBJ1-3

CDR3 protein: CASSFSNRGQGAEAFF
CDR3 DNA: TGTGCCAGCAGTTTCAGTAACAGGGGGCAGGGGGCTGAAGCTTTCTTT
clone size: once
V gene: TRBV6-5
D gene: TRBD1
J gene: TRBJ1-1

CDR3 protein: CASSRTDGSYEQYF
CDR3 DNA: TGTGCCAGCAGCCGAACGGACGGCTCCTACGAGCAGTACTTC
clone size: once
V gene: TRBV12-3/TRBV12-4
D gene: -
J gene: TRBJ2-7

CDR3 protein: CASSETLMNTEAFF
CDR3 DNA: TGTGCCAGCAGCGAAACACTTATGAACACTGAAGCTTTCTTT
clone size: -
V gene: TRBV5-4
D gene: -
J gene: TRBJ1-1

CDR3 protein: CASSPPFRTGDANYGYTF
CDR3 DNA: TGTGCCAGCAGCCCCCCCTTCCGAACAGGGGATGCTAACTATGGCTACACCTTC
clone size: few
V gene: TRBV5-4
D gene: TRBD1
J gene: TRBJ1-2

CDR3 protein: CASSVQPATGELFF
CDR3 DNA: TGTGCCAGCAGCGTGCAACCTGCCACCGGGGAGCTGTTTTTT
clone size: -
V gene: TRBV9
D gene: -
J gene: TRBJ2-2

CDR3 protein: CASSEKSYNSPLHF
CDR3 DNA: TGTGCCAGCAGTGAAAAGTCCTATAATTCACCCCTCCACTTT
clone size: -
V gene: TRBV25-1
D gene: -
J gene: TRBJ1-6

CDR3 protein: CASSLVPNTDTQYF
CDR3 DNA: TGTGCCAGCAGCTTGGTGCCCAACACAGATACGCAGTATTTT
clone size: -
V gene: TRBV5-5
D gene: -
J gene: TRBJ2-3

CDR3 protein: CASSLGSERRNTEAFF
CDR3 DNA: TGCGCCAGCAGCTTGGGGTCGGAAAGAAGAAACACTGAAGCTTTCTTT
clone size: -
V gene: TRBV5-1
D gene: -
J gene: TRBJ1-1

CDR3 protein: CASSLFGTGGNTEAFF
CDR3 DNA: TGTGCCAGCAGCCTATTCGGGACAGGGGGGAACACTGAAGCTTTCTTT
clone size: once
V gene: TRBV7-8
D gene: TRBD1
J gene: TRBJ1-1

CDR3 protein: CASSFIDRAVSYTF
CDR3 DNA: TGTGCCAGCAGTTTTATTGACAGGGCGGTGAGCTACACCTTC
clone size: -
V gene: TRBV12-3/TRBV12-4
D gene: TRBD1
J gene: TRBJ1-2

CDR3 protein: CASSYGINTGELFF
CDR3 DNA: TGTGCCAGCAGTTATGGTATAAACACCGGGGAGCTGTTTTTT
clone size: -
V gene: TRBV6-5
D gene: -
J gene: TRBJ2-2

CDR3 protein: CASSLTINTEAFF
CDR3 DNA: TGTGCCAGCAGCTTAACAATCAACACTGAAGCTTTCTTT
clone size: -
V gene: TRBV5-6
D gene: -
J gene: TRBJ1-1

CDR3 protein: CASSERTSGEYF
CDR3 DNA: TGTGCCAGCAGTGAACGGACTAGCGGGGAGTACTTC
clone size: -
V gene: TRBV6-5
D gene: TRBD2
J gene: TRBJ2-7

CDR3 protein: CASSPGTVQYF
CDR3 DNA: TGTGCCAGCAGTCCAGGGACAGTGCAGTACTTC
clone size: -
V gene: TRBV6-5
D gene: TRBD1
J gene: TRBJ2-7

CDR3 protein: CASSATFQETQYF
CDR3 DNA: TGTGCCAGCAGCGCGACATTCCAAGAGACCCAGTACTTC
clone size: -
V gene: TRBV7-6
D gene: -
J gene: TRBJ2-5

CDR3 protein: CASSLDGQGTAFQETQYF
CDR3 DNA: TGTGCCAGCAGCTTAGACGGTCAGGGGACAGCTTTTCAAGAGACCCAGTACTTC
clone size: -
V gene: TRBV7-8
D gene: TRBD1
J gene: TRBJ2-5